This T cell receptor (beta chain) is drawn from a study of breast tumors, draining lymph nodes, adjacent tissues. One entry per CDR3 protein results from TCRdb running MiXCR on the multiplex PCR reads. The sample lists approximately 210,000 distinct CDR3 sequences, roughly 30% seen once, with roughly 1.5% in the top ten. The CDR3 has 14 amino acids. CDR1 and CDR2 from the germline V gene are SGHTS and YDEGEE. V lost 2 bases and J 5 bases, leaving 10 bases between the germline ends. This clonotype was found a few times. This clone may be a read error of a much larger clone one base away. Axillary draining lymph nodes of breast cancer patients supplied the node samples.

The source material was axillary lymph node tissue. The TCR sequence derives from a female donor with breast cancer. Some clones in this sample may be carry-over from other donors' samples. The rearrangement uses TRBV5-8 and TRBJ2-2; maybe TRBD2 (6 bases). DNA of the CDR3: TGTGCCAGCAGCTTCAAGCGGGCGACCGGGGAGCTGTTTTTT. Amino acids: CASSFKRATGELFF.